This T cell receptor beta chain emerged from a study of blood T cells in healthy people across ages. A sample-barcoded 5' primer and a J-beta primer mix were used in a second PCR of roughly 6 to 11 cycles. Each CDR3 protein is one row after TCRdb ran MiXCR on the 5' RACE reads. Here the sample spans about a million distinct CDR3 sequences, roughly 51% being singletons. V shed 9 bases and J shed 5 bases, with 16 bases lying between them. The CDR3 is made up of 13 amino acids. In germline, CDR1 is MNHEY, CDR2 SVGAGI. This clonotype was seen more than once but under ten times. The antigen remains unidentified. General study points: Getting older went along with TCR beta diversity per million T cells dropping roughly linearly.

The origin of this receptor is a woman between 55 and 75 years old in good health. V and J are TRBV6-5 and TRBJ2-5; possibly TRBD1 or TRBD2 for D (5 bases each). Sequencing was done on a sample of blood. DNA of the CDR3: TGTGCCAGTTCCCCAGGCTGGGGGGAGACCCAGTACTTC. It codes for CASSPGWGETQYF.